This T cell receptor (beta chain) was profiled in a study of blood T cell repertoires in COVID-19. Study details: COVID-19 samples, acute and convalescent, were from the United States, Italy and Spain. The cDNA or gDNA used as material had been derived from T cells, B-cell-depleted T cells, or PBMCs.

The germline CDR1 and CDR2 sequences are SEHNR and FQNEAQ (reference sequence). This CDR3 region has 17 residues. V lost 5 bases to trimming and J lost 2 bases; unmatched junction nucleotides: 9. Authors' analysis steps: Reference gene primer amplification gave estimated nucleated cell counts. Clones were sequenced by immunoSEQ multiplex PCR, and TCRdb holds only the in-frame ones, with some missing. V, J and clone size were drawn from that table, and D and trimming were deduced from the DNA. The table includes roughly 81,000 clones, roughly 91% detected once. The chain employs TRBV7-9 and TRBJ2-1; 10 bases match TRBD2. The source material was peripheral blood. The source of this sequence is a woman in her forties or fifties in a cohort sampled during active COVID-19. CDR3 region: CASSPALAGAPYNEQFF. CDR3 coding DNA: TGTGCCAGCAGCCCCGCCCTAGCGGGAGCCCCCTACAATGAGCAGTTCTTC.